This TCR beta chain stems from a study of cytomegalovirus exposure and HLA in healthy donors. This clone was seen only once. Its antigen is undetermined. Germline loops: CDR1 SEHNR, CDR2 FQNEAQ (reference sequence). Unmatched junction bases numbered 6, after V lost 5 bases and J lost 4 bases. The CDR3 length is 15 residues. In the PCR, 60 Vbeta and 13 Jbeta primers were used. Generated by immunoSEQ multiplex PCR, the TCRdb table keeps only in-frame clones and is missing some. The table records roughly 100,000 clones, about three quarters of them present only once. The donors comprised healthy bone marrow donors. Broader study findings: Data from an earlier analysis indicated that most TCR beta V segments were productive either about 87% or about 30% of the time. HLA alleles were associated with around 17,000 TCR beta sequences in a later analysis at 0.05 false discovery rate.

The rearrangement joins TRBV7-9 to TRBJ2-4, with 9 bases fitting TRBD1. The sequencing input was PBMCs. This sequence was found in a woman under 30 in good health and CMV-seropositive. The CDR3 sequence is CASSPTGQGKNIQYF. The CDR3 nucleotides read TGTGCCAGCAGCCCCACGGGACAGGGTAAAAACATTCAGTACTTC.